This TCR beta chain was identified in a study of shared clonotypes between healthy human individuals. Germline-derived CDR1 and CDR2 are SGHTA and FQGNSA. J was trimmed by 4 bases and V by 5 bases; bases with no gene match: 4. The CDR3 consists of 16 residues. Concerning this clone itself: This specimen includes other DNA sequences encoding the same CDR3.

Using immunoSEQ multiplex PCR, the repertoire was profiled, and TCRdb retains in-frame clones only, with some absent. The sample includes 2 million to 2.5 million clones, more than 90% seen only once; the top ten take 0.1% to 0.15%. The sequence came from a man aged 18 to 30 in good health. The gene calls are TRBV7-2 and TRBJ2-3; TRBD2 agrees at 15 bases. Sequenced: naive CD4+ T cells sorted from blood. Subset noted: CD45RA+ positively selected. The CDR3 coding sequence is TGTGCCAGCAGCCCAGGACTAGCGGGGGGGGCAGATACGCAGTATTTT. Translation gives CASSPGLAGGADTQYF.